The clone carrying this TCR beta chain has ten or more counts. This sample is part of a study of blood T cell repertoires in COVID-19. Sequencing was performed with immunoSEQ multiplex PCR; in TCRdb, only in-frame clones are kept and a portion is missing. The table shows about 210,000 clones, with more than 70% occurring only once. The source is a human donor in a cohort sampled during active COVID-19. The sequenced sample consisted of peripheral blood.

As DNA, the CDR3 is TGTGCCAGCAGACAAGCTAGCGGATCCTACAATGAGCAGTTCTTC. Translating gives CASRQASGSYNEQFF. J is TRBJ2-1 and V is TRBV6-4, with 7 bases identical to TRBD2. The CDR3 covers 15 residues. Per germline, CDR1 MRHNA and CDR2 SNTAGT. Losses at the gene ends were 6 bases for V and 1 base for J; bases not matched to a gene: 6.